The 24 T cell receptor beta chains presented below share a single source sample, sequenced in a study of T cell repertoires in cytomegalovirus infection. These receptors' targets are unknown. MiXCR, applied by TCRdb to the reads, yields one record per CDR3 protein. Seen here are about 220,000 distinct CDR3 sequences, about 40% observed once, and the top ten hold approximately 59%. Sequenced material: CD8+ T cells from cultured PBMCs, taken from culture after CMV antigen stimulation. Receptors originate from a human donor in good health (CMV status not recorded). Some clones in this sample may be carry-over from other donors' samples.

This chain uses TRBV20-1 with TRBJ2-7; D remains ambiguous. The CDR3 consists of 14 residues. Trimming removed 6 bases from V and 4 bases from J, with 19 bases in between. Germline V gene data show CDR1 as DFQATT and CDR2 as SNEGSKA (reference sequence). The CDR3 loop is CSAMADPDDYEQYF. CDR3 nucleotide sequence: TGCAGTGCGATGGCAGACCCGGACGATTACGAGCAGTACTTC.

The genes are TRBV6-8 and TRBJ1-1; 7 bases are shared with TRBD1. CDR1 is MNHGY and CDR2 is SAAAGT in the germline V gene. The CDR3 is 14 amino acids. The V segment lost 2 bases and the J segment 4 bases; nucleotides outside the gene matches: 4. The CDR3 protein is CASSYTRGVTEAFF. The CDR3 nucleotides read TGTGCCAGCAGTTACACCAGGGGGGTCACTGAAGCTTTCTTT.

This clonotype has just a few counts. This chain links TRBV28 with TRBJ1-2, with D possibly matching TRBD1 (6 bases). The CDR3 totals 20 residues. V was cut by 6 bases and J by 0 bases, with 29 bases left in between. Germline loops: CDR1 MDHEN, CDR2 SYDVKM. CDR3 region: CASSPSDGGPTELANYGYTF. The CDR3, as DNA: TGTGCCAGCAGCCCCTCCGACGGGGGGCCGACGGAGTTAGCTAACTATGGCTACACCTTC.

The rearrangement uses TRBV9 and TRBJ2-3, with D perhaps matching TRBD1 (6 bases). Germline lookup yields CDR1 SGDLS and CDR2 YYNGEE. The CDR3 consists of 16 residues. Trimming removed 0 bases from V and 1 base from J, with 12 bases in between. The CDR3 spells CASSVAGAYGTDTQYF. DNA for the CDR3: TGTGCCAGCAGCGTAGCAGGGGCATACGGCACAGATACGCAGTATTTT.

This clonotype came up many times. V and J are TRBV6-5 and TRBJ2-7, with TRBD1 matching 10 bases. CDR1 and CDR2 from the germline V gene are MNHEY and SVGAGI. J lost 1 base, V lost 0 bases, and 3 bases had no gene match. There are 16 residues in the CDR3. The CDR3 is CASSYSTGGSSYEQYF. CDR3 sequence (DNA): TGTGCCAGCAGTTACTCGACAGGGGGCTCATCCTACGAGCAGTACTTC.

J is TRBJ2-3 and V is TRBV27; the D gene is possibly TRBD2 (5 bases). Trimming pared 1 base from V and 2 bases from J, leaving 7 bases between. The CDR3 runs to 14 residues. CDR1 is MNHEY and CDR2 is SMNVEV in the germline V gene (reference sequence). The CDR3 here is CASSLFRDTDTQYF. In DNA form, the CDR3 reads TGTGCCAGCAGTTTATTCCGGGACACAGATACGCAGTATTTT.

This rearrangement joins TRBV12-3 or TRBV12-4 to TRBJ1-1; tentative D call: TRBD1 (5 bases). V dropped 7 bases and J dropped 6 bases, with 9 bases sitting between them. CDR3 length: 11 residues. The CDR3 nucleotides read TGTGCCAGCATGCAGGGACCTGAAGCTTTCTTT. It yields the protein CASMQGPEAFF.

The CDR3: CASSPRRTGSGNTIYF. CDR3 in DNA: TGTGCCAGCAGTCCCCGAAGGACAGGGTCAGGAAACACCATATATTTT. The rearrangement joins TRBV2 to TRBJ1-3; TRBD1 matches 8 bases. The trim removed 5 bases at V and 4 bases at J, leaving 10 bases unmatched. Germline CDR1 and CDR2: SNHLY and FYNNEI. The CDR3 consists of 16 residues.

Concerning this clonotype itself: A much larger clone is a single base away; this may be a read error. This chain joins TRBV7-2 and TRBJ2-3; TRBD2 aligns across 13 bases. This CDR3 contains 17 residues. Germline CDR1 is SGHTA and CDR2 is FQGNSA. The CDR3 DNA is TGTGCCAGAAGCTTAGCAGGACTAGCGGGAGAGGAAGATACGCAGTATTTT. Translating gives CARSLAGLAGEEDTQYF.

This chain uses TRBV28 with TRBJ2-7; 10 bases line up with TRBD1. V was clipped by 6 bases and J by 5 bases; unmatched bases: 10. The V gene's germline CDR1 is MDHEN and CDR2 SYDVKM. The CDR3 runs 15 residues. In nucleotides, the CDR3 is TGTGCCAGCAGCCTCGTCCGGGACAGGGGCGACGAGCAGTACTTC. Protein: CASSLVRDRGDEQYF.

This clonotype was observed a handful of times. This chain joins TRBV7-2 and TRBJ1-1, with D possibly TRBD1 on 6 matching bases. Germline loops: CDR1 SGHTA, CDR2 FQGNSA. This CDR3 contains 15 residues. Between the trimmed V and J ends, which lost 3 bases and 4 bases, there was a span of 15 bases. The CDR3 DNA follows: TGTGCCAGCAGCTTGTACGGGGGCGAGGGCACTGAAGCTTTCTTT. It encodes CASSLYGGEGTEAFF.

Of note for this clonotype: An end of the junction does not agree with germline; a read error may underlie this. The V gene is TRBV20-1, the J gene TRBJ2-1; TRBD1 matches 8 bases. The CDR3 runs 14 residues. The germline CDR1 and CDR2 sequences are DFQATT and SNEGSKA (reference sequence). The CDR3 spells CSARDRGWVNEQFF. The CDR3 coding sequence is TGCAGTGCTCGAGACAGGGGTTGGGTCAATGAGCAGTTCTTC.

This clonotype was detected once. The rearrangement links TRBV5-4 to TRBJ2-5; D is possibly TRBD1 (6 bases). Germline loops: CDR1 SGHNT, CDR2 YYREEE (reference sequence). The V end lost 4 bases, the J end lost 7 bases, and 17 bases lay between the germline ends. This CDR3 has 14 residues. The DNA for the CDR3 is TGTGCCAGCAGCCACCGGGACAATCTTAGGACCCAGTACTTC. Amino acids: CASSHRDNLRTQYF.

The rearrangement uses TRBV29-1 and TRBJ2-5; the match to TRBD2 covers 8 bases. The germline V gene encodes CDR1 SQVTM and CDR2 ANQGSEA. Unmatched junction bases numbered 12, after V lost 7 bases and J lost 5 bases. The CDR3 runs 14 residues. CDR3 bases: TGCAGCGCGTCCCCCGGGGGGGGTACTGAGACCCAGTACTTC. Translating gives CSASPGGGTETQYF.

The chain joins TRBV12-3 or TRBV12-4 to TRBJ1-2; D remains unclear. CDR3 length: 15 amino acids. The V end was cut by 7 bases, the J end by 3 bases, with 18 bases between. The CDR3 bases are TGTGCCAGCACCGGTCGTGAAGGGATGTACTATGGCTACACCTTC. Protein product: CASTGREGMYYGYTF.

This chain links TRBV6-1 with TRBJ1-5; TRBD1 matches 7 bases. Germline CDR1 is MNHNS and CDR2 is SASEGT. V gave up 5 bases and J gave up 0 bases; unmatched junction bases: 7. There are 16 residues in the CDR3. The CDR3 nucleotides read TGTGCCAGCAGTACCCCCGGACAGGCTAGCAATCAGCCCCAGCATTTT. Protein sequence: CASSTPGQASNQPQHF.

This rearrangement joins TRBV19 to TRBJ2-3, with TRBD2 matching 8 bases. Trimming at V came to 0 bases and at J to 2 bases, leaving 7 bases not matched to a gene. The CDR3 extends over 17 amino acids. Germline V CDR1 and CDR2: LNHDA, SQIVND (reference sequence). CDR3 bases: TGTGCCAGTAGTATAGACAAACTAGCGGACAACACAGATACGCAGTATTTT. Its translation: CASSIDKLADNTDTQYF.

The chain links TRBV12-3 or TRBV12-4 to TRBJ1-1; D gene unclear. The CDR3 length is 13 residues. V was clipped by 3 bases and J by 7 bases, with 12 bases between them. The CDR3 coding sequence is TGTGCCAGCAGTTTCGGCACATCCCTTGAAGCTTTCTTT. Translated, it gives CASSFGTSLEAFF.

The V and J genes are TRBV6-5 and TRBJ2-1; 10 bases map to TRBD2. Germline V gene sequence: CDR1 MNHEY, CDR2 SVGAGI. The CDR3 is made up of 20 amino acids. The V segment lost 2 bases and the J segment 0 bases; nucleotides outside the gene matches: 13. The CDR3 loop reads CASSYIPGLAELSSYNEQFF. In nucleotides, the CDR3 is TGTGCCAGCAGTTACATCCCAGGACTAGCGGAACTGAGCTCCTACAATGAGCAGTTCTTC.

The J gene is TRBJ2-1, the V gene TRBV7-9; D possibly matches TRBD1 or TRBD2 (5 bases each). Trimming left V 5 bases short and J 8 bases short, with 13 bases between. Germline V gene sequence: CDR1 SEHNR, CDR2 FQNEAQ (reference sequence). The CDR3 runs 13 residues. The CDR3 reads CASSPSGTDEQFF. In nucleotides, the CDR3 is TGTGCCAGCAGCCCATCAGGGACGGATGAGCAGTTCTTC.

There are a few counts of this clonotype. J is TRBJ2-1 and V is TRBV7-9, with 8 bases fitting TRBD2. The germline gives CDR1 SEHNR, CDR2 FQNEAQ (reference sequence). CDR3 length: 16 residues. The trim removed 1 base at V and 5 bases at J, leaving 7 bases unmatched. The CDR3 region is CASSLGELAEHNEQFF. In DNA form, the CDR3 reads TGTGCCAGCAGCTTAGGTGAACTAGCGGAGCACAATGAGCAGTTCTTC. The entire variable domain, with the rest obtained from reference TRBV7-9 and TRBJ2-1, is as follows: DTGVSQNPRHKITKRGQNVTFRCDPISEHNRLYWYRQTLGQGPEFLTYFQNEAQLEKSRLLSDRFSAERPKGSFSTLEIQRTEQGDSAMYLCASSLGELAEHNEQFFGPGTRLTVL.

This chain links TRBV13 with TRBJ1-4; D possibly corresponds to TRBD1 (6 bases). Per the germline V gene, CDR1 is PRHDT and CDR2 is FYEKMQ (reference sequence). Trimming removed 2 bases from V and 8 bases from J, with 15 bases in between. The CDR3 is 15 residues long. This CDR3 is CASSLHISGTEKLFF. DNA for the CDR3: TGTGCCAGCAGCTTACACATCTCAGGGACAGAAAAACTGTTTTTT.

The chain links TRBV24-1 to TRBJ2-3; D not resolved. This CDR3 contains 14 residues. Trimming pared 3 bases from V and 2 bases from J, leaving 8 bases between. Germline CDR1 KGHDR, CDR2 SFDVKD. Written as DNA, the CDR3 is TGTGCCACCAGTGATGCCGAGCTCACAGATACGCAGTATTTT. Protein sequence: CATSDAELTDTQYF.

The rearrangement links TRBV7-8 to TRBJ1-3; D not resolved. The germline gives CDR1 SGHVS, CDR2 FQNEAQ. The length of the CDR3 is 15 residues. Between the trimmed V and J ends, which lost 1 base and 8 bases, there was a span of 15 bases. The CDR3 reads CASSLEVPGEDTIYF. The CDR3 DNA sequence: TGTGCCAGCAGCTTAGAAGTGCCGGGAGAAGACACCATATATTTT.